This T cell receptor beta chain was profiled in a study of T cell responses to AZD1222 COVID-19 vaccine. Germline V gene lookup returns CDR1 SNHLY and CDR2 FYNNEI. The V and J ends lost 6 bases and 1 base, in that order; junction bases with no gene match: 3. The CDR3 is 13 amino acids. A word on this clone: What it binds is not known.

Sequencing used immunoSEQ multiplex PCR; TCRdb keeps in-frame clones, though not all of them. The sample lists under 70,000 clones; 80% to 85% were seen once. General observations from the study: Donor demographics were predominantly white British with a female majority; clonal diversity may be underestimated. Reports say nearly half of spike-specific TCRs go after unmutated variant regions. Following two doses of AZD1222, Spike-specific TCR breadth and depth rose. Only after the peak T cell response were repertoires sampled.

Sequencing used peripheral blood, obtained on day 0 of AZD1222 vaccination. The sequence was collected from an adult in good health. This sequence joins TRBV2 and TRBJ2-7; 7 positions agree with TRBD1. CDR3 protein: CASSGTESYEQYF. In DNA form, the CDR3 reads TGTGCCAGCAGCGGGACAGAATCCTACGAGCAGTACTTC.